The clone carrying this TCR beta chain came up a few times. This record comes from a study of blood T cell repertoires in COVID-19. Germline loops: CDR1 MNHNY, CDR2 SVGAGI (reference sequence). The CDR3 covers 16 residues. With V trimmed by 5 bases and J by 2 bases, 8 bases remained unmatched. The table came from immunoSEQ multiplex PCR; TCRdb's copy has only in-frame clones and leaves some out. The table lists approximately 250,000 clones, approximately 86% of them singletons, with over 5% in the top ten. The TCR comes from a woman aged 55-70 years with COVID-19, enrolled during active disease. This chain joins TRBV6-6 and TRBJ2-2; 7 bases match TRBD2. The sample comprised peripheral blood. For the CDR3, the DNA is TGTGCCAGCAGTCGACCTTCTAGCGGTAACACCGGGGAGCTGTTTTTT. Translation gives CASSRPSSGNTGELFF.